These 19 T cell receptor beta chains originate from one sample sequenced in a study of shared clonotypes between healthy human individuals. Measured with immunoSEQ multiplex PCR; TCRdb has only the in-frame clones, and not every one. The sample lists approximately 980,000 clones; about 80% were seen once. Material for sequencing was memory CD4+ T cells sorted from blood. As for subset: CD45RA-negative fraction. These receptor sequences come from a man between 18 and 29 years old in good health.

This chain connects TRBV7-8 to TRBJ1-1, with 8 bases aligning to TRBD1. J was trimmed by 5 bases and V by 4 bases; bases with no gene match: 12. From germline, CDR1 is SGHVS and CDR2 FQNEAQ. The CDR3 loop spans 16 amino acids. The CDR3 spells CASSSLTSGGGTEAFF. The CDR3 DNA reads TGTGCCAGCAGCTCTCTCACATCAGGGGGCGGGACTGAAGCTTTCTTT. The complete variable domain, with remaining parts taken from reference TRBV7-8 and TRBJ1-1, reads GAGVSQSPRYKVAKRGQDVALRCDPISGHVSLFWYQQALGQGPEFLTYFQNEAQLDKSGLPSDRFFAERPEGSVSTLKIQRTQQEDSAVYLCASSSLTSGGGTEAFFGQGTRLTVV.

This clone was detected only a few times. This sequence joins TRBV30 and TRBJ2-1; D gene ambiguous. Germline-derived CDR1 and CDR2 are GTSNPN and SVGIG (reference sequence). V was clipped by 0 bases and J by 10 bases, with 7 bases between them. The CDR3 has 11 residues. The CDR3 reads CAWSVGWEQFF. CDR3 DNA: TGTGCCTGGAGTGTCGGGTGGGAGCAGTTCTTC.

A remark on this clone: A junction boundary mismatches the germline segment, possibly from a read error. The rearrangement joins TRBV13 to TRBJ2-7; D is possibly TRBD1 (6 bases). CDR3 length: 13 amino acids. Germline V lookup: CDR1 PRHDT, CDR2 FYEKMQ (reference sequence). The CDR3 nucleotides read TGTGCCAGCAGCCTAGCAGGAAAGTCAGGGGCCAACTTC. It codes for CASSLAGKSGANF.

This clone was seen repeatedly, ten times or more. The chain combines TRBV29-1 with TRBJ1-1; a possible D gene is TRBD1 (6 bases). The CDR3 has 16 residues. Trimming shortened V by 6 bases and J by 5 bases, and 25 bases separated the two germline ends. The germline CDR1 and CDR2 sequences are SQVTM and ANQGSEA. In DNA, the CDR3 is TGCAGCGTGTTCGAACCGAGACTCACAGGGAGGACTGAAGCTTTCTTT. Encoded protein: CSVFEPRLTGRTEAFF.

The chain employs TRBV5-4 and TRBJ2-5; D might be TRBD2 (6 bases). The V gene lost 0 bases and the J gene lost 2 bases, with 11 bases spanning the gap. CDR1 and CDR2 (germline): SGHNT, YYREEE (reference sequence). This CDR3 has 15 amino acids. In DNA form, the CDR3 reads TGTGCCAGCAGCTTGGGGACTACCGCACAAGAGACCCAGTACTTC. Translating gives CASSLGTTAQETQYF.

CDR3 loop: CASSMRDRRDGYTF. CDR3 bases: TGTGCCAGTAGTATGCGGGACAGGAGAGATGGCTACACCTTC. The chain is built from TRBV19 and TRBJ1-2; 8 positions match TRBD1. Germline CDR1 and CDR2: LNHDA and SQIVND (reference sequence). Losses at the gene ends were 3 bases for V and 6 bases for J; bases not matched to a gene: 6. The CDR3 loop spans 14 amino acids.

Notes on this clone: The same CDR3 is also encoded by other DNA sequences in this sample. The CDR3 loop is CASSAANTGELFF. The DNA of the CDR3 is TGTGCCAGCAGTGCCGCAAACACCGGGGAGCTGTTTTTT. The chain links TRBV2 to TRBJ2-2; D is undetermined. CDR3 length equals 13 residues. Germline values: CDR1 SNHLY, CDR2 FYNNEI. V lost 4 bases to trimming and J lost 2 bases, with 5 bases between them.

This clone appeared a few times. The rearrangement links TRBV7-9 to TRBJ2-1; TRBD2 is a possible D gene (6 bases). There are 16 residues in the CDR3. CDR1 is SEHNR, CDR2 FQNEAQ, per germline (reference sequence). V was shortened by 1 base and J by 4 bases, with 14 bases between the two germline ends. For the CDR3, the DNA is TGTGCCAGCAGCTTAGACCCGGGAGTTGAATACAATGAGCAGTTCTTC. Residues: CASSLDPGVEYNEQFF.

This chain joins TRBV28 and TRBJ1-5; D might be TRBD1 (6 bases). Germline CDR1 MDHEN, CDR2 SYDVKM. V lost 7 bases and J lost 4, with 14 bases in between. The CDR3 is made up of 14 amino acids. The CDR3 is CASTTSGANQPQHF. CDR3 sequence (DNA): TGTGCCAGCACCACATCGGGGGCGAATCAGCCCCAGCATTTT. The full variable domain, completed using reference TRBV28 and TRBJ1-5, is DVKVTQSSRYLVKRTGEKVFLECVQDMDHENMFWYRQDPGLGLRLIYFSYDVKMKEKGDIPEGYSVSREKKERFSLILESASTNQTSMYLCASTTSGANQPQHFGDGTRLSIL.

This clone appeared a few times. V is TRBV7-6 and J is TRBJ2-5; no reliable D call. The germline V and J ends were trimmed by 1 base and 0 bases, with 9 bases remaining between them. Germline values: CDR1 SGHVS, CDR2 FNYEAQ. The CDR3 is made up of 15 amino acids. The CDR3, as DNA: TGTGCCAGCAGCTTAGTCGGTCTGTACCAAGAGACCCAGTACTTC. Its translation is CASSLVGLYQETQYF.

The chain couples TRBV27 to TRBJ2-5; 13 nucleotides align to TRBD2. The ends lost 6 bases at V and 1 base at J; junction bases unmatched: 8. Germline V CDR1 and CDR2: MNHEY, SMNVEV (reference sequence). CDR3 size: 17 residues. CDR3 nucleotides: TGTGCCAGCAGCTTAGGACTAGCGGGAGTGGGCCAAGAGACCCAGTACTTC. Translating gives CASSLGLAGVGQETQYF.

The V and J genes are TRBV6-1 and TRBJ2-1; 11 bases fit TRBD2. The ends lost 5 bases at V and 6 bases at J; junction bases unmatched: 6. CDR1 and CDR2 from the germline V gene are MNHNS and SASEGT. There are 15 residues in the CDR3. The CDR3 DNA reads as TGTGCCAGCAGTTCTCTAGCGGGGGGATTCAATGAGCAGTTCTTC. This gives the protein CASSSLAGGFNEQFF.

V is TRBV6-1 and J is TRBJ1-2, with a possible D match to TRBD1 (6 bases). The germline V gene has CDR1 MNHNS and CDR2 SASEGT. This CDR3 is built from 14 residues. V shed 2 bases and J shed 8 bases, with 15 bases lying between them. The CDR3 protein is CASSESLRGEGYTF. In DNA, the CDR3 is TGTGCCAGCAGTGAATCTCTCAGGGGCGAAGGCTACACCTTC.

The gene calls are TRBV11-1 and TRBJ2-7; 7 positions match TRBD1. CDR1 and CDR2 from the germline V gene are SGHAT and FQDESV (reference sequence). This CDR3 is built from 13 residues. V lost 4 bases, J lost 1 base, and 1 base stayed unmatched. CDR3 in DNA: TGTGCCAGCAGCTCGGACAGGTCCTACGAGCAGTACTTC. It yields the protein CASSSDRSYEQYF.

The chain recombines TRBV30 with TRBJ2-1; TRBD2 matches at 9 bases. V was pared by 6 bases and J by 10 bases, with 10 bases of the junction left unmatched. The germline V gene encodes CDR1 GTSNPN and CDR2 SVGIG (reference sequence). There are 13 residues in the CDR3. The CDR3 loop is CACHAGTSQEQFF. The CDR3 DNA sequence: TGTGCCTGCCACGCCGGGACTAGCCAGGAGCAGTTCTTC.

The rearrangement joins TRBV5-1 to TRBJ2-6; D is uncertain. The V gene's germline CDR1 is SGHRS and CDR2 YFSETQ. This CDR3 contains 15 residues. V lost 2 bases and J 1 base, leaving 7 bases between the germline ends. This chain's CDR3 is CASSFPKSGANVLTF. CDR3 nucleotides: TGCGCCAGCAGCTTTCCCAAATCTGGGGCCAACGTCCTGACTTTC. Using reference TRBV5-1 and TRBJ2-6 for the parts outside the CDR3, the full variable domain is KAGVTQTPRYLIKTRGQQVTLSCSPISGHRSVSWYQQTPGQGLQFLFEYFSETQRNKGNFPGRFSGRQFSNSRSEMNVSTLELGDSALYLCASSFPKSGANVLTFGAGSRLTVL.

The J gene is TRBJ2-7, the V gene TRBV6-1, with D possibly TRBD2 on 5 matching bases. Trimming stripped 6 bases from V and 2 bases from J, with 14 bases between. The germline V gene has CDR1 MNHNS and CDR2 SASEGT. CDR3 length equals 14 residues. The CDR3 loop reads CASREGYGTYEQYF. The DNA for the CDR3 is TGTGCCAGCAGAGAGGGTTACGGCACCTACGAGCAGTACTTC.

The chain uses TRBV28 and TRBJ1-5; 8 positions match TRBD1. The CDR3 extends over 14 amino acids. With 10 bases clipped from V and 4 bases from J, the junction kept 9 bases outside the gene matches. Germline V gives CDR1 MDHEN, CDR2 SYDVKM. The CDR3 spells CATMSTGGNQPQHF. Here the CDR3 DNA reads TGTGCCACAATGTCCACAGGGGGAAATCAGCCCCAGCATTTT. Based on the CDR3 plus reference TRBV28 and TRBJ1-5, the full variable domain is DVKVTQSSRYLVKRTGEKVFLECVQDMDHENMFWYRQDPGLGLRLIYFSYDVKMKEKGDIPEGYSVSREKKERFSLILESASTNQTSMYLCATMSTGGNQPQHFGDGTRLSIL.

Points on this clone: Since a much larger clone is just one base distant, this may be a read error. Other DNA sequences in this sample translate to the same CDR3. The chain recombines TRBV7-9 with TRBJ2-7, with D hard to call. CDR3 length equals 11 residues. In germline, CDR1 is SEHNR, CDR2 FQNEAQ (reference sequence). V lost 4 bases and J lost 3, with 4 bases in between. The CDR3 sequence: CASSSRYEQYF. CDR3 sequence (DNA): TGTGCCAGCAGCTCGCGCTACGAGCAGTACTTC.